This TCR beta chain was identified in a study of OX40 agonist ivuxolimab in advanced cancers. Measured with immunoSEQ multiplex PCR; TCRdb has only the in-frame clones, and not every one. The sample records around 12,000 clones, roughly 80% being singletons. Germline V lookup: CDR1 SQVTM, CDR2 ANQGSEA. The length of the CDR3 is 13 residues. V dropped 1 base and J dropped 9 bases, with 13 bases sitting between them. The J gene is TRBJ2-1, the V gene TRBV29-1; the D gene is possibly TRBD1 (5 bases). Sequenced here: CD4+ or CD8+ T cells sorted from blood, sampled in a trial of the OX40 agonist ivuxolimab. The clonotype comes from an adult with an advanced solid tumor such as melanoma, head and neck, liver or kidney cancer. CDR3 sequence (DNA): TGCAGCGTTGAAGGGGGCCCTGGCGGTGAGCAGTTCTTC. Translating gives CSVEGGPGGEQFF.